The 3 T cell receptor beta chains given below trace back to one sample, sequenced in a study of T cell repertoires in cytomegalovirus infection. TCRdb itself ran the reads through MiXCR, one entry per CDR3 protein. Among 300,000 to 400,000 distinct CDR3 sequences listed, 25% to 30% were seen once. No antigen has been assigned to these receptors. Here the sequenced sample was cultured PBMCs, taken from culture after CMV antigen stimulation. The source of these receptors is a human donor in good health (CMV status not recorded). Some clones in this sample may be carry-over from other donors' samples.

The chain combines TRBV12-3 or TRBV12-4 with TRBJ1-3, with a possible D match to TRBD1 (6 bases). The CDR3 totals 16 residues. The germline V and J ends were trimmed by 6 bases and 0 bases, with 15 bases remaining between them. The CDR3 loop reads CASRTPGQSSGNTIYF. CDR3 coding DNA: TGTGCCAGCAGAACTCCGGGACAAAGCTCTGGAAACACCATATATTTT.

In its sample, this clonotype was seen a few times. V is TRBV7-6 and J is TRBJ2-5; tentatively, D is TRBD1 or TRBD2 (5 bases each). The germline gives CDR1 SGHVS, CDR2 FNYEAQ. The CDR3 has 10 amino acids. Trimming shortened V by 9 bases and J by 4 bases, and 6 bases separated the two germline ends. CDR3 in amino acids: CASGGETQYF. CDR3 bases: TGTGCCAGTGGGGGAGAGACCCAGTACTTC.

This clonotype was observed a few times. The CDR3 DNA sequence: TGTGCCAGCAGCCTTATTAGCGGGAGCACCTACAATGAGCAGTTCTTC. This gives the protein CASSLISGSTYNEQFF. The rearrangement links TRBV7-2 to TRBJ2-1; 9 bases match TRBD2. The CDR3 contains 16 residues. Germline V gene data show CDR1 as SGHTA and CDR2 as FQGNSA. The trim removed 5 bases at V and 2 bases at J, leaving 7 bases unmatched. Filled out from reference TRBV7-2 and TRBJ2-1, the complete variable domain reads GAGVSQSPSNKVTEKGKDVELRCDPISGHTALYWYRQSLGQGLEFLIYFQGNSAPDKSGLPSDRFSAERTGGSVSTLTIQRTQQEDSAVYLCASSLISGSTYNEQFFGPGTRLTVL.